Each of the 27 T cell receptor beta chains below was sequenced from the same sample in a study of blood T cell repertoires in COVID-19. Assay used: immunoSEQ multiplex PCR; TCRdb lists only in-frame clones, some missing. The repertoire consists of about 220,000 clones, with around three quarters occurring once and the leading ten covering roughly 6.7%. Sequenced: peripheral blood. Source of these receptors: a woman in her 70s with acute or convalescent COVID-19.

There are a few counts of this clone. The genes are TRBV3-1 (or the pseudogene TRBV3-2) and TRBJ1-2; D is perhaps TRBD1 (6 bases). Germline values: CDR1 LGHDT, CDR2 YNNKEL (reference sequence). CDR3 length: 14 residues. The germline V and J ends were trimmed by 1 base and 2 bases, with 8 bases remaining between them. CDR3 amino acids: CASSQGGQNYGYTF. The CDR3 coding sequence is TGTGCCAGCAGCCAAGGCGGACAGAACTATGGCTACACCTTC.

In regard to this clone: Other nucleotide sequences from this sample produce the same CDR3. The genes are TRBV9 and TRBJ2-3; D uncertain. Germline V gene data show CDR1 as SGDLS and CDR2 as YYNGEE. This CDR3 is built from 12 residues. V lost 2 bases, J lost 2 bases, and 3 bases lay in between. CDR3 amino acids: CASSVLTDTQYF. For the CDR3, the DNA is TGTGCCAGCAGCGTCCTCACAGATACGCAGTATTTT.

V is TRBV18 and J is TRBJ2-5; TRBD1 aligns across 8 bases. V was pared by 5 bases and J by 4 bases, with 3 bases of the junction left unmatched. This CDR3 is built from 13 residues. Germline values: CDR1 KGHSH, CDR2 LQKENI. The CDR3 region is CASSRQGPETQYF. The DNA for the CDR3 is TGTGCCAGCTCAAGACAGGGGCCAGAGACCCAGTACTTC.

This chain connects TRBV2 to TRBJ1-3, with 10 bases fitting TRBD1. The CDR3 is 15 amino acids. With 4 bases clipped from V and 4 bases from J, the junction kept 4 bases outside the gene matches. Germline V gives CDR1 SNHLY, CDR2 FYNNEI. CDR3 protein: CASSVDRGGGNTIYF. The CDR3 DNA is TGTGCCAGCAGTGTGGACAGGGGGGGAGGAAACACCATATATTTT.

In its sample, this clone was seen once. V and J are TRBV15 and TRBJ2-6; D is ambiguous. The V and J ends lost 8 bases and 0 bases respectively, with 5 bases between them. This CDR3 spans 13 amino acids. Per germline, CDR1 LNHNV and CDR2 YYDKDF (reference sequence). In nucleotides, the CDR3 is TGTGCCACCCAGGTCTCTGGGGCCAACGTCCTGACTTTC. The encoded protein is CATQVSGANVLTF.

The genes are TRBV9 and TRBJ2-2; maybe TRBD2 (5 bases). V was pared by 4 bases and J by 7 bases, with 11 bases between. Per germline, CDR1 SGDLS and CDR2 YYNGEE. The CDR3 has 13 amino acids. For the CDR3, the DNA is TGTGCCAGCAGCCCCGTAACTAGCGGGGAGCTGTTTTTT. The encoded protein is CASSPVTSGELFF.

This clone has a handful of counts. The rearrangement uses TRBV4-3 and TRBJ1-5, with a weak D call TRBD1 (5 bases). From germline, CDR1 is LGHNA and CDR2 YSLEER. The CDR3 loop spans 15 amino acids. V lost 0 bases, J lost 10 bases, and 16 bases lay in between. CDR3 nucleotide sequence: TGCGCCAGCAGCCAAGATGTAGGGGTCGGACAACCCCAGCATTTT. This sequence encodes CASSQDVGVGQPQHF.

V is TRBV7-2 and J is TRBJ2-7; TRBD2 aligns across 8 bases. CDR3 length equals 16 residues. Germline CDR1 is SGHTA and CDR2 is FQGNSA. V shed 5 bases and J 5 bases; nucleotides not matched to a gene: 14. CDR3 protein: CASSHTPGGNRDEQYF. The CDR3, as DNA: TGTGCCAGCAGCCACACGCCGGGGGGGAATAGGGACGAGCAGTACTTC.

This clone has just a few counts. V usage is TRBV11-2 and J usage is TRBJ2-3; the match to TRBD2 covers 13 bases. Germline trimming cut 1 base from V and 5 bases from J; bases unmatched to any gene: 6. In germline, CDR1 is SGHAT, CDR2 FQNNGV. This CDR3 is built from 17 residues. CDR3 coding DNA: TGTGCCAGCAGCTTAGGACCGACTAGCGGGGGGCAAGATACGCAGTATTTT. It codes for CASSLGPTSGGQDTQYF. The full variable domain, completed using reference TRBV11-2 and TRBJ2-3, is EAGVAQSPRYKIIEKRQSVAFWCNPISGHATLYWYQQILGQGPKLLIQFQNNGVVDDSQLPKDRFSAERLKGVDSTLKIQPAKLEDSAVYLCASSLGPTSGGQDTQYFGPGTRLTVL.

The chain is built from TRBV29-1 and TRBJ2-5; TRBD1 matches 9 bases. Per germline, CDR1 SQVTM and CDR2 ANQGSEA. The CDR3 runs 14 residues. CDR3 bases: TGCAGAGACTCAGGACAGGGGAGGTTCGAGACCCAGTACTTC. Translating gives CRDSGQGRFETQYF.

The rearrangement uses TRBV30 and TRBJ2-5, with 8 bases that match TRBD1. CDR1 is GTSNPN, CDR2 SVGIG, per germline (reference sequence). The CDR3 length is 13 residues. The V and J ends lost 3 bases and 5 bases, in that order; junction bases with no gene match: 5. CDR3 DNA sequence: TGTGCCTGGAGCGACAGGGGCGCGGAGACCCAGTACTTC. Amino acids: CAWSDRGAETQYF. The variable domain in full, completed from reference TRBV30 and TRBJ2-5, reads SQTIHQWPATLVQPVGSPLSLECTVEGTSNPNLYWYRQAAGRGLQLLFYSVGIGQISSEVPQNLSASRPQDRQFILSSKKLLLSDSGFYLCAWSDRGAETQYFGPGTRLLVL.

CDR3 DNA sequence: TGTGCCAGCACTTCAGTGAACACTGAAGCTTTCTTT. Translated: CASTSVNTEAFF. The chain joins TRBV5-6 to TRBJ1-1; D is uncertain. The germline gives CDR1 SGHDT, CDR2 YYEEEE. V lost 6 bases and J lost 0, with 6 bases in between. CDR3 length: 12 residues.

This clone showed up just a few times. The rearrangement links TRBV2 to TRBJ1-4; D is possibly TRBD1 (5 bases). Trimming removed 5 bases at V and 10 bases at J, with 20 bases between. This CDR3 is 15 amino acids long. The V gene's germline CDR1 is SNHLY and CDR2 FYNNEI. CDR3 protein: CASSSPRGVYGKLFF. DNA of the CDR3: TGTGCCAGCAGTTCCCCGCGGGGGGTTTACGGAAAACTGTTTTTT.

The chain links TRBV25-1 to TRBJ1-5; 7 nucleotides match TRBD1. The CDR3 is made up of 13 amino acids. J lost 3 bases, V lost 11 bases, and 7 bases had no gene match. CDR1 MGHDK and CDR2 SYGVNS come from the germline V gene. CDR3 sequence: CAGLTGFNQPQHF. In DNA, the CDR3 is TGTGCCGGTCTGACAGGGTTCAATCAGCCCCAGCATTTT.

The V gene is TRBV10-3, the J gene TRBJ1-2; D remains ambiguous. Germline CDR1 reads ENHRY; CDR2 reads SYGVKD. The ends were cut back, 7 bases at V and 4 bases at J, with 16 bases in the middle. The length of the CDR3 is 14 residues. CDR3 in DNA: TGTGCCATCACCGAGGGTAGGGATCTCTATGGCTACACCTTC. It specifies CAITEGRDLYGYTF.

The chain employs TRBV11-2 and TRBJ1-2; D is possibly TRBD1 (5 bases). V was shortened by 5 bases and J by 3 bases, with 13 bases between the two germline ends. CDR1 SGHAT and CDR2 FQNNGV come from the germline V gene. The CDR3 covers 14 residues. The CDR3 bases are TGTGCCAGCAGCCCCCCGCGGGGGGACTATGGCTACACCTTC. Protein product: CASSPPRGDYGYTF.

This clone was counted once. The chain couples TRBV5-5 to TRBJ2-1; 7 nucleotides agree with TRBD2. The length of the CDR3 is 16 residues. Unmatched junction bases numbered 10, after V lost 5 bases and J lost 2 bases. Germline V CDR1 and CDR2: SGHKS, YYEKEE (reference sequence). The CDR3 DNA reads TGTGCCAGCAGACCCCTTACGGGGGGAACCTACAATGAGCAGTTCTTC. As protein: CASRPLTGGTYNEQFF.

The CDR3 is CASSLRGYHEKLFF. Written as DNA, the CDR3 is TGTGCCAGCAGCCTTAGGGGGTATCATGAAAAACTGTTTTTT. The V and J genes are TRBV5-6 and TRBJ1-4; D perhaps matches TRBD1 (6 bases). Trimming removed 4 bases from V and 6 bases from J, with 13 bases in between. The germline gives CDR1 SGHDT, CDR2 YYEEEE. The CDR3 runs 14 residues.

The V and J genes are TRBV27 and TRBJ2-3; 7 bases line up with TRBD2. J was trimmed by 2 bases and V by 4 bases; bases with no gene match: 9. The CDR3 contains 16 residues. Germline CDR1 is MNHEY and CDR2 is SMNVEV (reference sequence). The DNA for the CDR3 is TGTGCCAGCAGTTCCCCGGCAGCGGGGCCCACAGATACGCAGTATTTT. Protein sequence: CASSSPAAGPTDTQYF.

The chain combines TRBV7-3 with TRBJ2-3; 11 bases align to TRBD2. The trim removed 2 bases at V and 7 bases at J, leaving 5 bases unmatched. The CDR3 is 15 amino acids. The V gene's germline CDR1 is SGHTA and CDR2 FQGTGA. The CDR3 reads CASSLVAGGRNTQYF. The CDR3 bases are TGTGCCAGCAGCTTAGTAGCGGGGGGGAGGAATACGCAGTATTTT.

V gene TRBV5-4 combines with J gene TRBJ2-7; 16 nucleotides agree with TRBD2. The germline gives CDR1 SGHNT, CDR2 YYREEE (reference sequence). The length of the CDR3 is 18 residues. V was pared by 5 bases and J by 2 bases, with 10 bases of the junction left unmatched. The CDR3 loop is CASRLDRGLAGGTYEQYV. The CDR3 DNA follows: TGTGCCAGCAGGTTAGACAGGGGACTAGCGGGGGGGACCTACGAGCAGTACGTC.

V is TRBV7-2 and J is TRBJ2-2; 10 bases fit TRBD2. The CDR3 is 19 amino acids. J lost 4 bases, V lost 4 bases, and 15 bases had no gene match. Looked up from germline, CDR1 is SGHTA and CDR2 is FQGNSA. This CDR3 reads CASSYLPVITSGTTGELFF. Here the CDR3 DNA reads TGTGCCAGCAGCTACCTTCCGGTTATCACTAGCGGGACCACCGGGGAGCTGTTTTTT.

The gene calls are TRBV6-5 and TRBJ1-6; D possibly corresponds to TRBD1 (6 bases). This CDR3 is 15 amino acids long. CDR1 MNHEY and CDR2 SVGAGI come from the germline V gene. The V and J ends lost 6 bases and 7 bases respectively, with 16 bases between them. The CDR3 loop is CASRYPGVQNSPLHF. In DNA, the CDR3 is TGTGCCAGCAGATACCCAGGGGTACAGAATTCACCCCTCCACTTT.

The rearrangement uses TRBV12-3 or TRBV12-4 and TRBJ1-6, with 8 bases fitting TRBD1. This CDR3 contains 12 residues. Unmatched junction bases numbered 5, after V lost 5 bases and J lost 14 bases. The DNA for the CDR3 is TGTGCCAGCAGTCTAGAGGACAGGGCCCTCCACTTT. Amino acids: CASSLEDRALHF.

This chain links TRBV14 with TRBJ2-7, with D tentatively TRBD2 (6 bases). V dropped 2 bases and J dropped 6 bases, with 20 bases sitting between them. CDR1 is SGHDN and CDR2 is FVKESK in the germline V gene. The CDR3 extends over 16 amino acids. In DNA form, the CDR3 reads TGTGCCAGCAGCCAAACCTCCGGGGGTTGGGCGGGCGAGCAGTACGTC. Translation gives CASSQTSGGWAGEQYV.

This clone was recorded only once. CDR3 DNA: TGTGCCAGCAGCTTAGAGCCCCCCCGCACAGATACGCAGTATTTT. Translating gives CASSLEPPRTDTQYF. The chain carries TRBV7-8 and TRBJ2-3; D is unresolved. Germline CDR1 and CDR2: SGHVS and FQNEAQ. This CDR3 is built from 15 residues. The V end was cut by 1 base, the J end by 1 base, with 9 bases between. The full variable domain, in which reference TRBV7-8 and TRBJ2-3 provide the parts outside the CDR3, is GAGVSQSPRYKVAKRGQDVALRCDPISGHVSLFWYQQALGQGPEFLTYFQNEAQLDKSGLPSDRFFAERPEGSVSTLKIQRTQQEDSAVYLCASSLEPPRTDTQYFGPGTRLTVL.

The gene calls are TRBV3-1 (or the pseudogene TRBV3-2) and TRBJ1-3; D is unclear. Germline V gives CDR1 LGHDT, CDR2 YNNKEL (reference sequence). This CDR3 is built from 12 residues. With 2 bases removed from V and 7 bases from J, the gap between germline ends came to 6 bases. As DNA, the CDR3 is TGTGCCAGCAGCCAAAGGCGGAACACCATATATTTT. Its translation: CASSQRRNTIYF.